The present entry profiles one TCR beta chain with its context. The data belong to a study of CD8 T cells in Susac syndrome. In the study overall: When blood was drawn, patients with Susac syndrome were on intravenous immunoglobulin alone, on corticosteroids, or therapy-naive.

V shed 7 bases and J 3 bases; nucleotides not matched to a gene: 15. The germline V gene encodes CDR1 SQVTM and CDR2 ANQGSEA. The CDR3 is made up of 17 amino acids. Negative magnetic isolation gave CD8+ and CD4+ cells; FACS enriched CD8+ TEMRA. Random hexamers were used to reverse transcribe about 0.45 to 1 ug of RNA. One entry per CDR3 protein, called by TCRdb with MiXCR from the immunoSEQ multiplex PCR reads. Of approximately 210,000 distinct CDR3 sequences listed, approximately 94% were seen once; the top ten hold roughly 0.14%. This TCR came from a human donor with Susac syndrome. The chain carries TRBV29-1 and TRBJ1-2; 12 positions match TRBD1. Sequenced: CD4+ T cells from PBMCs. CDR3 in DNA: TGCAGCGCCCCTTTCCGGGACAGGGGGCGTCGGGACTATGGCTACACCTTC. It specifies CSAPFRDRGRRDYGYTF.